This T cell receptor (beta chain) emerged from a study of blood T cells in healthy people across ages. It was with a sample-barcoded 5' primer and a J-beta primer mix that a second PCR of about 7 to 12 cycles was run. TCRdb re-called the 5' RACE reads through MiXCR, storing one row per CDR3 protein. The repertoire holds about 290,000 distinct CDR3 sequences, with roughly a quarter as singletons. Study-level points and caveats: There was a strong correlation between TCR beta diversity and naive T cell percentage.

Of note for this clonotype: The antigen is not known.

The receptor was isolated from a woman in her seventies in good health. The sequencing input was blood.

CDR3 nucleotide sequence: TGCAGTGCTAGACAAAGCCCTAGCACAGATACGCAGTATTTT. Protein sequence: CSARQSPSTDTQYF. This chain links TRBV20-1 with TRBJ2-3; D is uncertain. This CDR3 spans 14 amino acids. Germline V CDR1 and CDR2: DFQATT, SNEGSKA (reference sequence). Trimming took off 2 bases at V and 0 bases at J, with 9 bases between the two ends.